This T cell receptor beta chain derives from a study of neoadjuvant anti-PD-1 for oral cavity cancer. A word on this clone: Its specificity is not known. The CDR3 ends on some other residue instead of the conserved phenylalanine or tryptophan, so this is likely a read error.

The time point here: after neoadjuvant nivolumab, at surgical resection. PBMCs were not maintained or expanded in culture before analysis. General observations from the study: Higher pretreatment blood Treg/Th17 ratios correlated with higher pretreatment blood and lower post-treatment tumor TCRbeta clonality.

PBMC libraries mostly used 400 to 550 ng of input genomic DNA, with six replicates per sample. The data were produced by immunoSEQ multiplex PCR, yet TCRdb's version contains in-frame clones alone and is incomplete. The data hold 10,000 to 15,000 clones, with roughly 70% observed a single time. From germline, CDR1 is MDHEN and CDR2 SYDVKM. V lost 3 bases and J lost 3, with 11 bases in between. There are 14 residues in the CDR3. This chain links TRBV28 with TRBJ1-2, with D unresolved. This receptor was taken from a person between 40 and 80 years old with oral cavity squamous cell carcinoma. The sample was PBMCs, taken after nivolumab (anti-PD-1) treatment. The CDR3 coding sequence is TGTGCCAGCAGTTTTCTAGACACACACTATGGCTACACCCTC. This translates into CASSFLDTHYGYTL.